What follows describes a single T cell receptor (beta chain). This specimen comes from a study of T cells after somatic rescue of genetic block. The protocol was immunoSEQ multiplex PCR, while the TCRdb copy is restricted to in-frame clones and leaves out a portion. Of about 14,000 clones in the sample, over 60% are singletons; the top ten hold more than 25%. CDR1 is MNHEY and CDR2 is SMNVEV in the germline V gene (reference sequence). The CDR3 totals 18 residues. The J segment lost 3 bases and the V segment lost 4 bases, leaving 18 bases of the junction unmatched. This clonotype was sampled from a man aged 18 to 29. What was sequenced was peripheral blood mononuclear cells (PBMCs). The V call is TRBV27, the J call TRBJ2-7; 7 bases are a match to TRBD1. This chain's CDR3 is CASSSNLIQGRRGYEQYF. The CDR3 nucleotides are TGTGCCAGCAGTTCCAACCTTATACAGGGGAGAAGGGGCTACGAGCAGTACTTC.